Below are 12 T cell receptor beta chains sequenced from a single sample in a study of CD4 T cells in relation to SARS-CoV-2 and coronaviruses. This table comes from immunoSEQ multiplex PCR, and its TCRdb copy is limited to in-frame clones, with some not included. Of tens of thousands of clones in the sample, under 85% are singletons; the top ten hold roughly 21%. What these receptors recognize is not known. The sequenced material came from memory CD4+ T cells from PBMCs, cultured in vitro. Receptors were obtained from an adult with COVID-19.

The CDR3 DNA is TGTGCCAGTACGGACGAGATGAACACTGAAGCTTTCTTT. This codes for CASTDEMNTEAFF. The gene calls are TRBV19 and TRBJ1-1; unclear D gene. The CDR3 loop spans 13 amino acids. Trimming removed 7 bases at V and 0 bases at J, with 9 bases between. Germline V gene lookup returns CDR1 LNHDA and CDR2 SQIVND (reference sequence).

The rearrangement uses TRBV7-2 and TRBJ2-1; no reliable D call. Germline-derived CDR1 and CDR2 are SGHTA and FQGNSA. The CDR3 is made up of 13 amino acids. Trimming cost V 5 bases and J 10 bases, with 15 bases left between them. The CDR3 DNA follows: TGTGCCAGCAGCACCCACTCGGTTCAGGAGCAGTTCTTC. Translation: CASSTHSVQEQFF.

Only a few counts were recorded for this clone. The gene calls are TRBV7-3 and TRBJ2-1, with 12 bases fitting TRBD2. The CDR3 is made up of 16 amino acids. V lost 5 bases to trimming and J lost 4 bases; unmatched junction nucleotides: 6. Germline CDR1 reads SGHTA; CDR2 reads FQGTGA. The CDR3 here is CASSPHGTSGYNEQFF. The CDR3 DNA follows: TGTGCCAGCAGCCCCCATGGGACTAGCGGGTACAATGAGCAGTTCTTC.

The rearrangement joins TRBV15 to TRBJ2-3; 9 bases fit TRBD2. The CDR3 covers 17 residues. The germline gives CDR1 LNHNV, CDR2 YYDKDF (reference sequence). V was clipped by 0 bases and J by 3 bases; unmatched bases: 7. CDR3 sequence reads: CATSRERLAGVTDTQYF. The DNA of the CDR3 is TGTGCCACCAGCAGAGAAAGGTTAGCGGGAGTTACAGATACGCAGTATTTT.

The CDR3 DNA sequence: TGTGCCAGCAGTGTTCAGGGGGTGCTTGGCTACACCTTC. This encodes CASSVQGVLGYTF. This chain uses TRBV2 with TRBJ1-2; 7 bases are shared with TRBD1. Germline trimming cut 4 bases from V and 7 bases from J; bases unmatched to any gene: 6. This CDR3 region has 13 residues. CDR1 and CDR2 (germline): SNHLY, FYNNEI.

The DNA for the CDR3 is TGTGCCAGCAGTACAGGGGCCGGAAACACCATATATTTT. This sequence encodes CASSTGAGNTIYF. The V and J genes are TRBV6-5 and TRBJ1-3; 7 bases are shared with TRBD1. This CDR3 is 13 amino acids long. J gave up 4 bases and V 5 bases, and 2 bases lay outside the gene matches. CDR1 and CDR2 (germline): MNHEY, SVGAGI.

The genes are TRBV11-2 and TRBJ2-7; TRBD1 aligns across 8 bases. Trimming at V came to 6 bases and at J to 0 bases, leaving 7 bases not matched to a gene. This CDR3 has 15 amino acids. CDR1 is SGHAT and CDR2 is FQNNGV in the germline V gene. CDR3 bases: TGTGCCAGCAGACACCCAACAGGGGGCTCCTACGAGCAGTACTTC. This encodes CASRHPTGGSYEQYF.

The chain has TRBV28 and TRBJ1-1; TRBD1 matches 10 bases. The V gene end was trimmed by 4 bases and the J gene end by 1 base; junction bases not matched to a gene: 6. The CDR3 has 16 residues. The V gene's germline CDR1 is MDHEN and CDR2 SYDVKM. The CDR3 DNA follows: TGTGCCAGCAGTTCGTACGGGACAGGGGCGAACACTGAAGCTTTCTTT. The encoded protein is CASSSYGTGANTEAFF.

This clone was found a few times. The chain employs TRBV2 and TRBJ2-7; D might be TRBD1 (6 bases). Germline lookup yields CDR1 SNHLY and CDR2 FYNNEI. V was shortened by 4 bases and J by 4 bases, with 14 bases between the two germline ends. CDR3 size: 14 residues. The CDR3 protein is CASSVQGKRYEQYF. In DNA form, the CDR3 reads TGTGCCAGCAGTGTACAGGGAAAGAGGTACGAGCAGTACTTC.

This rearrangement joins TRBV13 to TRBJ2-1, with D unresolved. The CDR3 length is 14 residues. V lost 4 bases to trimming and J lost 0 bases, with 7 bases between them. In germline, CDR1 is PRHDT, CDR2 FYEKMQ (reference sequence). CDR3 sequence reads: CASSSRSSYNEQFF. In nucleotides, the CDR3 is TGTGCCAGCAGCTCAAGGAGCTCCTACAATGAGCAGTTCTTC. The complete variable domain, with remaining parts taken from reference TRBV13 and TRBJ2-1, reads AAGVIQSPRHLIKEKRETATLKCYPIPRHDTVYWYQQGPGQDPQFLISFYEKMQSDKGSIPDRFSAQQFSDYHSELNMSSLELGDSALYFCASSSRSSYNEQFFGPGTRLTVL.

CDR3 protein: CASSPGAGQETQYF. CDR3 sequence (DNA): TGTGCCAGTAGTCCCGGCGCGGGACAAGAGACCCAGTACTTC. The V gene is TRBV19, the J gene TRBJ2-5; D perhaps matches TRBD2 (6 bases). V lost 5 bases and J lost 2, with 12 bases in between. The V gene's germline CDR1 is LNHDA and CDR2 SQIVND (reference sequence). This CDR3 is built from 14 residues.

The rearrangement uses TRBV18 and TRBJ2-5, with 9 nucleotides matching TRBD1. J was trimmed by 3 bases and V by 4 bases; bases with no gene match: 6. The CDR3 is made up of 15 amino acids. Per the germline V gene, CDR1 is KGHSH and CDR2 is LQKENI. CDR3 residues: CASSHGTGRKETQYF. In nucleotides, the CDR3 is TGTGCCAGCTCACATGGGACAGGGAGGAAAGAGACCCAGTACTTC.